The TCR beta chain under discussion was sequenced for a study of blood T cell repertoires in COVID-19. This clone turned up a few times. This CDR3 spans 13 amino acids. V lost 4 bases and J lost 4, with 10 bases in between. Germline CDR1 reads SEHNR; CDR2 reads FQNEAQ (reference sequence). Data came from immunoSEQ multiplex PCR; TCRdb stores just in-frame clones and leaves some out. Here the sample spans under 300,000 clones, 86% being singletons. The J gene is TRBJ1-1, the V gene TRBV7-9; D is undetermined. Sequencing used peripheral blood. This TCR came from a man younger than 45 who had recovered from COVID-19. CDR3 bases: TGTGCCAGCAGCTCCGACATCCTCACTGAAGCTTTCTTT. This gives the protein CASSSDILTEAFF.